These 32 T cell receptor beta chains share one sample of origin, sequenced in a study of T cells after yellow fever vaccination. TCRdb processed the 5' RACE reads anew with MiXCR; each CDR3 protein has one entry. The sample holds some 320,000 distinct CDR3 sequences, roughly 4.3% seen once. This specimen consisted of PBMCs, obtained 15 days after the yellow fever booster vaccination. These receptor sequences come from a young man who received the YFV17D yellow fever vaccine.

This clonotype has more than one count but fewer than ten. The chain employs TRBV5-1 and TRBJ2-1, with TRBD1 matching 10 bases. This CDR3 comprises 16 residues. J lost 4 bases, V lost 4 bases, and 8 bases had no gene match. Germline lookup yields CDR1 SGHRS and CDR2 YFSETQ. The CDR3 DNA reads TGCGCCAGCAGCCCGGACCCGGGACAGGGGTACAATGAGCAGTTCTTC. This codes for CASSPDPGQGYNEQFF.

This clonotype was seen repeatedly, ten times or more. The rearrangement links TRBV4-1 to TRBJ1-2; possibly TRBD1 for D (6 bases). In germline, CDR1 is MGHRA, CDR2 YSYEKL. The CDR3 consists of 16 residues. V was pared by 3 bases and J by 7 bases, with 21 bases between. In nucleotides, the CDR3 is TGCGCCAGCAGCCAGGGGCCGGGACACCCGCGCCCTGGCTACACCTTC. Residues: CASSQGPGHPRPGYTF.

This clonotype was observed at least ten times. The chain is built from TRBV3-1 and TRBJ2-2; D is ambiguous. Germline loops: CDR1 LGHDT, CDR2 YNNKEL (reference sequence). Trimming left V 4 bases short and J 8 bases short, with 17 bases between. This CDR3 has 15 residues. CDR3 coding DNA: TGTGCCAGCAGCCCGCAGGTGGCTGCACCAGGGGAGCTGTTTTTT. Amino acids: CASSPQVAAPGELFF.

This clonotype was recorded a few times. The chain has TRBV4-2 and TRBJ2-1; 7 bases map to TRBD1. The germline gives CDR1 LGHNA, CDR2 YNFKEQ. The CDR3 sequence is 16 residues long. V was clipped by 1 base and J by 0 bases; unmatched bases: 3. The CDR3 region is CASSQGQGSSYNEQFF. CDR3 sequence (DNA): TGTGCCAGCAGCCAAGGACAGGGAAGCTCCTACAATGAGCAGTTCTTC.

This clonotype showed up many times. The rearrangement uses TRBV7-2 and TRBJ2-5, with unresolved D. The germline V gene encodes CDR1 SGHTA and CDR2 FQGNSA. Between the trimmed V and J ends, which lost 5 bases and 5 bases, there was a span of 9 bases. This CDR3 spans 12 amino acids. For the CDR3, the DNA is TGTGCCAGCAGCAGATTGCGGGAGACCCAGTACTTC. Protein product: CASSRLRETQYF.

The chain couples TRBV4-2 to TRBJ2-7, with TRBD2 matching over 8 bases. This CDR3 spans 13 amino acids. The germline CDR1 and CDR2 sequences are LGHNA and YNFKEQ. V shed 4 bases and J 6 bases; nucleotides not matched to a gene: 5. CDR3 bases: TGTGCCAGCAGCCTCTACGGGGGGGGCGAGCAGTACTTC. Protein product: CASSLYGGGEQYF.

This clonotype was seen at least ten times. This sequence joins TRBV4-2 and TRBJ2-1; TRBD2 might be the D (7 bases). The CDR3 is 14 residues long. The germline gives CDR1 LGHNA, CDR2 YNFKEQ. V shed 0 bases and J shed 9 bases, with 12 bases lying between them. The CDR3 DNA reads as TGTGCCAGCAGCCAAGATCGGGGGGCGCTTGAGCAGTTCTTC. It codes for CASSQDRGALEQFF.

This clonotype has more than one count but fewer than ten. The J gene is TRBJ2-3, the V gene TRBV10-3; TRBD2 matches at 8 bases. Germline assignment: CDR1 ENHRY and CDR2 SYGVKD. This CDR3 has 15 residues. Unmatched junction bases numbered 6, after V lost 4 bases and J lost 3 bases. Here the CDR3 DNA reads TGTGCCATCAGTGTTTCAGGACTAGCTACAGATACGCAGTATTTT. Translation: CAISVSGLATDTQYF.

There are many counts of this clonotype. The chain links TRBV9 to TRBJ1-5; D gene unclear. Germline CDR1 reads SGDLS; CDR2 reads YYNGEE. The CDR3 covers 13 residues. Deletions cut 5 bases from V and 3 bases from J, with 9 bases between. This CDR3 reads CASSIMPNQPQHF. In DNA, the CDR3 is TGTGCCAGCAGTATTATGCCCAATCAGCCCCAGCATTTT.

This clonotype has more than one count but fewer than ten. This chain connects TRBV18 to TRBJ2-3; the D gene could be TRBD1 or TRBD2 (6 bases each). This CDR3 has 17 residues. The germline V gene has CDR1 KGHSH and CDR2 LQKENI. Trimming cost V 3 bases and J 5 bases, with 21 bases left between them. The CDR3 DNA reads as TGTGCCAGCTCACCGGTGACGGGGGCTTCGGGTGGAGATACGCAGTATTTT. Amino acid sequence: CASSPVTGASGGDTQYF.

This clonotype has a handful of counts. This chain connects TRBV7-2 to TRBJ1-2, with D possibly being TRBD1 (6 bases). Trimming pared 5 bases from V and 3 bases from J, leaving 16 bases between. The CDR3 contains 15 residues. CDR1 SGHTA and CDR2 FQGNSA come from the germline V gene. CDR3 in amino acids: CASSPLGGRDYGYTF. CDR3 DNA sequence: TGTGCCAGCAGCCCCTTGGGGGGCCGGGACTATGGCTACACCTTC. Full variable domain (rest looked up from reference TRBV7-2 and TRBJ1-2): GAGVSQSPSNKVTEKGKDVELRCDPISGHTALYWYRQSLGQGLEFLIYFQGNSAPDKSGLPSDRFSAERTGGSVSTLTIQRTQQEDSAVYLCASSPLGGRDYGYTFGSGTRLTVV.

Many counts were recorded for this clonotype. V and J are TRBV9 and TRBJ2-2, with D possibly matching TRBD1 (6 bases). V gave up 0 bases and J gave up 10 bases, with 7 bases separating them. Germline CDR1 and CDR2: SGDLS and YYNGEE. The CDR3 loop spans 12 amino acids. CDR3: CASSVEGVELFF. The DNA of the CDR3 is TGTGCCAGCAGCGTAGAGGGGGTGGAGCTGTTTTTT.

The chain employs TRBV5-1 and TRBJ2-5; D might be TRBD1 or TRBD2, each matching 6 bases. CDR1 and CDR2 from the germline V gene are SGHRS and YFSETQ. V gave up 3 bases and J gave up 1 base, with 13 bases separating them. There are 15 residues in the CDR3. The CDR3 sequence is CASSWPPGAQETQYF. CDR3 sequence (DNA): TGCGCCAGCAGCTGGCCCCCGGGGGCCCAAGAGACCCAGTACTTC.

This clonotype has a count of ten or more. The chain is built from TRBV12-3 or TRBV12-4 and TRBJ2-5; TRBD2 agrees at 10 bases. The CDR3 totals 15 residues. The junction had 6 bases not matched to a gene; V was cut back by 7 bases and J by 1 base. The CDR3 nucleotides read TGTGCCAGCACCTCCCAGCGGGGGGGCCAAGAGACCCAGTACTTC. The encoded protein is CASTSQRGGQETQYF.

Ten or more counts support this clonotype. This chain connects TRBV6-5 to TRBJ2-2, with D hard to call. Trimming stripped 4 bases from V and 8 bases from J, with 23 bases between. The CDR3 length is 17 residues. Germline CDR1 is MNHEY and CDR2 is SVGAGI. CDR3 in amino acids: CASSLVGRGFGWGELFF. In DNA form, the CDR3 reads TGTGCCAGCAGTTTGGTGGGCCGCGGCTTCGGGTGGGGGGAGCTGTTTTTT.

The chain recombines TRBV5-6 with TRBJ2-1, with TRBD1 identical over 12 bases. The CDR3 covers 14 residues. Germline CDR1 is SGHDT and CDR2 is YYEEEE. The ends lost 3 bases at V and 9 bases at J; junction bases unmatched: 4. The CDR3 DNA is TGTGCCAGCAGCTCGGGACAGGGGGCGCGTGAGCAGTTCTTC. It encodes CASSSGQGAREQFF.

CDR3 residues: CASSLNAWTGGIEGTEAFF. The DNA of the CDR3 is TGTGCCAGCAGCTTAAACGCCTGGACAGGGGGCATAGAAGGCACTGAAGCTTTCTTT. The V gene is TRBV7-6, the J gene TRBJ1-1, with 11 bases matching TRBD1. V gave up 2 bases and J gave up 4 bases; unmatched junction bases: 15. Germline V gene lookup returns CDR1 SGHVS and CDR2 FNYEAQ. This CDR3 has 19 amino acids.

The chain recombines TRBV7-2 with TRBJ2-5; D gene unclear. The CDR3 totals 14 residues. Germline lookup yields CDR1 SGHTA and CDR2 FQGNSA. Trimming pared 7 bases from V and 5 bases from J, leaving 17 bases between. This CDR3 is CASTTGWLGETQYF. As DNA, the CDR3 is TGTGCCAGCACCACCGGGTGGTTAGGGGAGACCCAGTACTTC. Complete variable domain (other parts from reference TRBV7-2 and TRBJ2-5): GAGVSQSPSNKVTEKGKDVELRCDPISGHTALYWYRQSLGQGLEFLIYFQGNSAPDKSGLPSDRFSAERTGGSVSTLTIQRTQQEDSAVYLCASTTGWLGETQYFGPGTRLLVL.

The chain is built from TRBV19 and TRBJ1-2; D may be TRBD1 (6 bases). Looked up from germline, CDR1 is LNHDA and CDR2 is SQIVND (reference sequence). Between the trimmed V and J ends, which lost 5 bases and 4 bases, there was a span of 17 bases. The CDR3 covers 15 residues. CDR3 protein: CASSPGSGGLYGYTF. The CDR3 DNA sequence: TGTGCCAGTAGTCCGGGAAGTGGGGGCCTCTATGGCTACACCTTC.

This clonotype was recorded many times. V gene TRBV4-2 combines with J gene TRBJ2-7; TRBD1 agrees at 7 bases. Germline trimming cut 1 base from V and 3 bases from J; bases unmatched to any gene: 9. CDR1 is LGHNA and CDR2 is YNFKEQ in the germline V gene. This CDR3 is 16 amino acids long. For the CDR3, the DNA is TGTGCCAGCAGCCAAGTTTTCGGGGCAGGGGGCTACGAGCAGTACTTC. Its protein product is CASSQVFGAGGYEQYF.

This clonotype has ten or more counts. This chain joins TRBV24-1 and TRBJ2-1, with D possibly matching TRBD2 (5 bases). This CDR3 has 12 amino acids. The V gene lost 6 bases and the J gene lost 8 bases, with 10 bases spanning the gap. Germline CDR1 and CDR2: KGHDR and SFDVKD. CDR3 nucleotides: TGTGCCACCAGTACCGGGGTCGATGAGCAGTTCTTC. It encodes CATSTGVDEQFF.

The table lists this clonotype with a few counts. The rearrangement joins TRBV5-5 to TRBJ1-5; D is uncertain. V lost 4 bases and J lost 3, with 14 bases in between. The length of the CDR3 is 15 residues. Germline V gene lookup returns CDR1 SGHKS and CDR2 YYEKEE (reference sequence). Here the CDR3 reads CASSQRIQSNQPQHF. The CDR3, as DNA: TGTGCCAGCAGCCAACGTATCCAGTCCAATCAGCCCCAGCATTTT.

This clonotype was found many times. This chain connects TRBV12-3 or TRBV12-4 to TRBJ1-2; 7 nucleotides match TRBD1. V was pared by 3 bases and J by 8 bases, with 9 bases of the junction left unmatched. The CDR3 is 14 amino acids. CDR3 protein: CASSLGGGAGGYTF. CDR3 in DNA: TGTGCCAGCAGTTTGGGAGGGGGCGCCGGAGGCTACACCTTC.

At least ten counts were recorded for this clonotype. The V and J genes are TRBV5-6 and TRBJ2-7; D possibly corresponds to TRBD2 (5 bases). Per germline, CDR1 SGHDT and CDR2 YYEEEE. Trimming shortened V by 2 bases and J by 2 bases, and 11 bases separated the two germline ends. The CDR3 is 14 amino acids. The CDR3 sequence is CASSFGGRAYEQYF. CDR3 DNA sequence: TGTGCCAGCAGCTTTGGTGGGAGAGCCTACGAGCAGTACTTC.

This clonotype was counted ten times or more. This rearrangement joins TRBV4-2 to TRBJ1-5; TRBD1 matches at 8 bases. Per germline, CDR1 LGHNA and CDR2 YNFKEQ. The CDR3 runs 18 residues. J gave up 5 bases and V 4 bases, and 16 bases lay outside the gene matches. CDR3: CASSRVQGAAVLHQPQHF. For the CDR3, the DNA is TGTGCCAGCAGCCGCGTCCAGGGGGCCGCCGTTCTCCATCAGCCCCAGCATTTT.

This chain uses TRBV20-1 with TRBJ1-1; D gene uncertain. The ends were cut back, 5 bases at V and 4 bases at J, with 17 bases in the middle. Germline CDR1 is DFQATT and CDR2 is SNEGSKA (reference sequence). CDR3 length: 14 amino acids. The CDR3 spells CSAPRLSRGTEAFF. The CDR3 region has the DNA TGCAGTGCTCCAAGATTGTCCCGGGGCACTGAAGCTTTCTTT.

The rearrangement joins TRBV20-1 to TRBJ1-6; tentative D call: TRBD1 (5 bases). Germline lookup yields CDR1 DFQATT and CDR2 SNEGSKA (reference sequence). V lost 2 bases and J 6 bases, leaving 14 bases between the germline ends. This CDR3 comprises 15 residues. CDR3 nucleotide sequence: TGCAGTGCTAGAAGGTTGAACGGGGGTAATTCACCCCTCCACTTT. Its protein product is CSARRLNGGNSPLHF.

This clonotype was seen repeatedly, ten times or more. The chain joins TRBV7-2 to TRBJ1-4, with TRBD1 matching 8 bases. Germline CDR1 reads SGHTA; CDR2 reads FQGNSA. V was pared by 6 bases and J by 7 bases, with 7 bases of the junction left unmatched. The CDR3 sequence is 14 residues long. CDR3 region: CASSSGGSAEKLFF. The CDR3 nucleotides read TGTGCCAGCAGTTCAGGGGGCTCGGCTGAAAAACTGTTTTTT.

This clonotype was picked up many times. V usage is TRBV6-2 or TRBV6-3 and J usage is TRBJ2-2, with D possibly TRBD2 on 5 matching bases. CDR3 length: 12 residues. V was shortened by 4 bases and J by 5 bases, with 5 bases between the two germline ends. The germline CDR1 and CDR2 sequences are MNHEY and SVGEGT. This CDR3 reads CASSWETGELFF. CDR3 nucleotide sequence: TGTGCCAGCAGTTGGGAGACCGGGGAGCTGTTTTTT.

This clonotype was seen more than once but under ten times. The chain recombines TRBV21-1 with TRBJ2-7; the table assigns TRBD2, which was not confirmed against the DNA. TRBV21-1 is classified as a pseudogene. This CDR3 is 16 amino acids long. CDR3 DNA: TGTGCCAGCAGCAATTGGGAGCGGGATACCACCTACGAGCAGTACGTC. As protein: CASSNWERDTTYEQYV.

This clonotype was counted ten times or more. V gene TRBV14 combines with J gene TRBJ2-6; D is uncertain. This CDR3 contains 15 residues. Per germline, CDR1 SGHDN and CDR2 FVKESK. The V and J ends lost 4 bases and 4 bases respectively, with 11 bases between them. The CDR3 nucleotides read TGTGCCAGCAGCCGCAGGCTGCCGGGGGCCAACGTCCTGACTTTC. Amino acid sequence: CASSRRLPGANVLTF.

This clonotype came up many times. V is TRBV15 and J is TRBJ1-5, with D uncertain. Germline V gene lookup returns CDR1 LNHNV and CDR2 YYDKDF (reference sequence). V lost 5 bases and J lost 1, with 12 bases in between. The CDR3 length is 15 residues. This chain's CDR3 is CATSPGKVSNQPQHF. CDR3 in DNA: TGTGCCACCAGCCCGGGGAAAGTGAGCAATCAGCCCCAGCATTTT. Full variable domain (remainder filled in from reference TRBV15 and TRBJ1-5): DAMVIQNPRYQVTQFGKPVTLSCSQTLNHNVMYWYQQKSSQAPKLLFHYYDKDFNNEADTPDNFQSRRPNTSFCFLDIRSPGLGDTAMYLCATSPGKVSNQPQHFGDGTRLSIL.